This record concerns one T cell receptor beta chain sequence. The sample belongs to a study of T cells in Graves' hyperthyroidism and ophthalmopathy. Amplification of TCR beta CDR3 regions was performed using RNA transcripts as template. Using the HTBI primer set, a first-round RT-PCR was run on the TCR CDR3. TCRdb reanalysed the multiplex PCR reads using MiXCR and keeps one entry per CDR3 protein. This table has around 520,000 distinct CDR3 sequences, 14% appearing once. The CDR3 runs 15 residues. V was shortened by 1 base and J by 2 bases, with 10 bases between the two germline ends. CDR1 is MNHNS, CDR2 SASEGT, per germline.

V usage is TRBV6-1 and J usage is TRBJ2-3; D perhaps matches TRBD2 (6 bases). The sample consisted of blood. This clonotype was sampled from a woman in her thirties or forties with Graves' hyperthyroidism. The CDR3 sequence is CASSEVGGTTDTQYF. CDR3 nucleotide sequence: TGTGCCAGCAGTGAAGTGGGAGGAACCACAGATACGCAGTATTTT.